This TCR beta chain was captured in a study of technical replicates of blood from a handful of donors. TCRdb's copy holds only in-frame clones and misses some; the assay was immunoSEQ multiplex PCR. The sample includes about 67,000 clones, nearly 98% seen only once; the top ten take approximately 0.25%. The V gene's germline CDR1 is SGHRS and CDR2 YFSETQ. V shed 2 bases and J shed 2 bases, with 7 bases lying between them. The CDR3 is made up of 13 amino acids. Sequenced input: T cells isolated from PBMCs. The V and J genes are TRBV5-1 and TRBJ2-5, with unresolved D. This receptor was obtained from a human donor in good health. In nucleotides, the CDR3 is TGCGCCAGCAGCTTCGGAGAGCAAGAGACCCAGTACTTC. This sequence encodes CASSFGEQETQYF.